A selection of T cell receptor beta chains follows, all from one sample in a study of CD8 T cells in ankylosing spondylitis. TCRdb analysed the 5' RACE reads with MiXCR anew, one entry per CDR3 protein. The sample lists about 260,000 distinct CDR3 sequences, 24% occurring once. Sequencing was carried out using blood, either unsorted or a sorted T cell fraction (not recorded which). The source is a male donor with ankylosing spondylitis or in good health (not recorded which). Each CDR3 is given with its conserved first and last residue. The D gene is left open where the match is weak. Rows give clone size only sometimes, using once, few, many, or a class for an expanded clone.

j_gene	abundance	v_gene	d_gene	CDR3nt	CDR3aa
TRBJ1-2	few	TRBV7-3	TRBD1	TGTGCCAGCAGCTTAACCGGACAGGGTAGAGGAGGGGGCTACACCTTC	CASSLTGQGRGGGYTF
TRBJ2-7	NA	TRBV20-1	NA	TGCAGTGCTAGAGCACCCCTGGGGGAGCAGTACTTC	CSARAPLGEQYF
TRBJ2-5	many	TRBV20-1	TRBD2	TGCAGTGCTCAACGGGGGGGCCAGGAGACCCAGTACTTC	CSAQRGGQETQYF
TRBJ1-1	many	TRBV20-1	NA	TGCAGTGCTAGAGATTGGATGAACACTGAAGCTTTCTTT	CSARDWMNTEAFF
TRBJ2-5	many	TRBV29-1	NA	TGCAGCGTTGACAGGGCCGAGAAGACCCAGTACTTC	CSVDRAEKTQYF
TRBJ2-7	NA	TRBV5-5	NA	TGTGCCAGCAGCTTGAGGGGGGACTCCTACGAGCAGTACTTC	CASSLRGDSYEQYF
TRBJ2-5	NA	TRBV20-1	NA	TGCAGTGCTAGAGATAGGGACCCTATCTACTTC	CSARDRDPIYF
TRBJ2-7	NA	TRBV20-1	TRBD1	TGCAGTCCCGGTCGGGACAGGAGCTCCTACGAGCAGTACTTC	CSPGRDRSSYEQYF
TRBJ2-1	NA	TRBV11-2	NA	TGTGCCAGCAGCACCGGCCATGAGCAGTTCTTC	CASSTGHEQFF
TRBJ2-1	many	TRBV20-1	NA	TGCAGTGCTCCGGTGGACCAGGCGGGGGCCTCCTACAATGAGCAGTTCTTC	CSAPVDQAGASYNEQFF
TRBJ2-3	many	TRBV15	NA	TGTGCCACCAACTCGGTCGGTTTCCGGGCAGATACGCAGTATTTT	CATNSVGFRADTQYF
TRBJ2-7	NA	TRBV5-1	NA	TGCGCCAGCAGAGACGTTCCGCACTCCTACGAGCAGTACTTC	CASRDVPHSYEQYF
TRBJ2-5	many	TRBV20-1	TRBD2	TGCAGTGCTAGTCTAGCGGGGAAACAAGAGACCCAGTACTTC	CSASLAGKQETQYF
TRBJ1-2	few	TRBV12-3/TRBV12-4	NA	TGTGCCAGCAGTGGTTCTTATGGCTACACCTTC	CASSGSYGYTF
TRBJ2-1	NA	TRBV12-3/TRBV12-4	TRBD2	TGTGCCAGCAGCCGGCGAGCGGGGGCGTACAATGAGCAGTTCTTC	CASSRRAGAYNEQFF
TRBJ1-4	many	TRBV20-1	TRBD1	TGCAGTGCTACAGGGGGCGGCACTAATGAAAAACTGTTTTTT	CSATGGGTNEKLFF
TRBJ1-2	many	TRBV28	NA	TGTGCCACCACAACCCCGGGGAACTATGGCTACACCTTC	CATTTPGNYGYTF
TRBJ2-5	few	TRBV20-1	NA	TGCAGTGCTAGAGATCCAATTCGGGAGACCCAGTACTTC	CSARDPIRETQYF
TRBJ2-6	NA	TRBV6-1	NA	TGTGCCAGCCGGACCGACAATTTTGGGGCCAACGTCCTGACTTTC	CASRTDNFGANVLTF
TRBJ1-3	NA	TRBV7-9	TRBD1	TGTGCCAGCAGCCAAGCCTTGGGACAGGATTTT	CASSQALGQDF
TRBJ2-5	NA	TRBV12-3/TRBV12-4	NA	TGTGCCAGCAGTTCACCGACAGTACAAGAGACCCAGTACTTC	CASSSPTVQETQYF
TRBJ2-3	NA	TRBV20-1	TRBD2	TGCAGTGCTATAGGCTTAGCGGGAGAGGTCACAGATACGCAGTATTTT	CSAIGLAGEVTDTQYF
TRBJ1-1	few	TRBV20-1	NA	TGCAGTGCTAGAGGGCAGCTCACTGAAGCTTTCTTT	CSARGQLTEAFF
TRBJ2-7	NA	TRBV6-1	TRBD2	TGTGCCAGCAGGCCGACTAGCGGGGGGGCCACCTACGAGCAGTACTTC	CASRPTSGGATYEQYF
TRBJ2-7	many	TRBV10-2	TRBD1	TGCGCCAGCACCAGACAGGGGGGCTACGAGCAGTACTTC	CASTRQGGYEQYF
TRBJ1-1	few	TRBV19	NA	TGTGCCAGTAGTGCAAACAGGGATAACACTGAAGCTTTCTTT	CASSANRDNTEAFF
TRBJ2-3	NA	TRBV20-1	TRBD2	TGCAGTGCTAGAGAGCGGGGGGGCTTAGATACGCAGTATTTT	CSARERGGLDTQYF
TRBJ1-5	few	TRBV10-3	TRBD1	TGTGCCATCAGTGGAGGGACAGGGGCGACATATAGCAATCAGCCCCAGCATTTT	CAISGGTGATYSNQPQHF
TRBJ2-3	NA	TRBV13	NA	TGTGCCAGCAGTCTTCGCCCGACTAGTACAGATACGCAGTATTTT	CASSLRPTSTDTQYF
TRBJ1-2	few	TRBV29-1	TRBD1	TGCAGCGGGGGACAGGACTATGGCTACACCTTC	CSGGQDYGYTF
TRBJ1-5	many	TRBV29-1	NA	TGCAGCGTTGGACCCCAAGACAGAAATCAGCCCCAGCATTTT	CSVGPQDRNQPQHF
TRBJ1-1	NA	TRBV7-2	TRBD1	TGTGCCAGCAGCTTAGCCAAGGGACAGGGGGCTCGGTGGACTGAAGCTTTCTTT	CASSLAKGQGARWTEAFF
TRBJ2-3	NA	TRBV12-3/TRBV12-4	TRBD2	TGTGCCAGCAGTTCCTATCCTAGCGGGGTGGGAGATACGCAGTATTTT	CASSSYPSGVGDTQYF
TRBJ2-5	many	TRBV10-3	NA	TGTGCCATCGCCTCGACTCAAGAGACCCAGTACTTC	CAIASTQETQYF
TRBJ2-1	NA	TRBV28	TRBD2	TGTGCCAGCAGTTTAAGCCTCTTACTAGCGGGGGGGCCTCTCAATGAGCAGTTCTTC	CASSLSLLLAGGPLNEQFF
TRBJ2-7	many	TRBV29-1	NA	TGCAGCGTTGGCGGGGTGGAGTACTACGAGCAGTACTTC	CSVGGVEYYEQYF
TRBJ2-3	many	TRBV20-1	NA	TGCAGTGCTTACACTAGGGATACGCAGTATTTT	CSAYTRDTQYF
TRBJ1-5	few	TRBV6-5	NA	TGTGCCAGCAGTTACGGCGGGGGAGCGCAGCCCCAGCATTTT	CASSYGGGAQPQHF
TRBJ2-1	NA	TRBV4-1	TRBD1	TGCGCCAGCAGCCAACGACTCCGGGACAGCACGTTCTTC	CASSQRLRDSTFF
TRBJ2-7	NA	TRBV12-3/TRBV12-4	TRBD1	TGTGCCAGCAGTTTAATGGGACAGGGGGCTAGTGAGCAGTACTTC	CASSLMGQGASEQYF
TRBJ1-5	few	TRBV20-1	NA	TGCAGTGCCCTAAGGGGATCGGCGAGGAATCAGCCCCAGCATTTT	CSALRGSARNQPQHF
TRBJ2-7	NA	TRBV23-1	TRBD1	TGCGCCAGCAGTCACCCTGGGACAGGGATGCACGAGCAGTACTTC	CASSHPGTGMHEQYF
TRBJ2-1	many	TRBV29-1	TRBD2	TGCAGCGTTGAAACGGGGGGGCAGTTCTTC	CSVETGGQFF
TRBJ2-3	NA	TRBV20-1	TRBD2	TGCAGTGCTCGTAGCGGGCGCCCCCAAGAAGCAGATACGCAGTATTTT	CSARSGRPQEADTQYF
TRBJ1-5	NA	TRBV12-3/TRBV12-4	NA	TGTGCCAGCAGTTTGGGCAGGAGACAGCCCCAGCATTTT	CASSLGRRQPQHF
TRBJ2-5	NA	TRBV7-9	NA	TGTGCCAGCACCTCGGGGGCTAGAGAGACCCAGTACTTC	CASTSGARETQYF
TRBJ1-1	many	TRBV20-1	NA	TGCAGTGCTAGAGTGAATAGCGCGGGTGGCACTGAAGCTTTCTTT	CSARVNSAGGTEAFF
TRBJ2-1	many	TRBV5-1	TRBD1	TGCGCCAGCAGCCCCCAGGGACAGGGAGCCTCCAATGAGCAGTTCTTC	CASSPQGQGASNEQFF
TRBJ2-3	NA	TRBV2	NA	TGTGCCACCCAGGGTAGAGGCACAGATACGCAGTATTTT	CATQGRGTDTQYF
TRBJ1-1	many	TRBV6-5	NA	TGTGCCAGCAGCCAGGGCCCTGAAGCTTTCTTT	CASSQGPEAFF
TRBJ2-7	NA	TRBV5-5	NA	TGTGCCAGCAGCTTACAAGGGAATACCTACGAGCAGTACTTC	CASSLQGNTYEQYF
TRBJ1-1	many	TRBV4-1	NA	TGCGCCAGCAGCCAAGGAGGAGGGTACACTGAAGCTTTCTTT	CASSQGGGYTEAFF
TRBJ2-2	NA	TRBV20-1	TRBD1	TGCAGAGCTCCGGGGGACAGGGGGCTAACCGGGGAGCTGTTTTTT	CRAPGDRGLTGELFF